The 14 T cell receptor beta chains below were found in one sample sequenced in a study of OX40 agonist ivuxolimab in advanced cancers. To prepare the library, the immunoSEQ multiplex PCR assay was applied. TCRdb took this table from immuneACCESS and kept in-frame rearrangements with V and J called. Such tables lack part of the clones; where checked against another copy, unresolved V genes explain under half of the gap, and the rest is unexplained. In all, the sample holds more than 45,000 clones, and about 81% of those were seen once. In total, the top ten clones hold around 7% of the sample. The specimen comprised CD4+ or CD8+ T cells sorted from blood, sampled in a trial of the OX40 agonist ivuxolimab. The receptors stem from an adult with an advanced solid tumor such as melanoma, head and neck, liver or kidney cancer.

The DNA of the CDR3 is TGTGCCATCAGTGACAGGGCTTTTAATGAAAAACTGTTTTTT. Translation: CAISDRAFNEKLFF. The chain uses TRBV10-3 and TRBJ1-4; D may be TRBD1 (5 bases). The germline V gene encodes CDR1 ENHRY and CDR2 SYGVKD. The CDR3 runs to 14 residues. V was cut by 3 bases and J by 4 bases, with 9 bases left in between.

V usage is TRBV27 and J usage is TRBJ1-2; the match to TRBD1 covers 8 bases. The germline V gene encodes CDR1 MNHEY and CDR2 SMNVEV (reference sequence). The J segment lost 8 bases and the V segment lost 5 bases, leaving 13 bases of the junction unmatched. CDR3 size: 15 residues. This CDR3 reads CASSPLLDRVEGYTF. CDR3 nucleotide sequence: TGTGCCAGCAGTCCACTACTGGACAGGGTGGAGGGCTACACCTTC.

This rearrangement joins TRBV19 to TRBJ2-3; 7 bases align to TRBD2. Germline-derived CDR1 and CDR2 are LNHDA and SQIVND (reference sequence). CDR3 length: 17 residues. V lost 6 bases to trimming and J lost 1 base; unmatched junction nucleotides: 13. The CDR3 is CASSPPLGRMGTDTQYF. CDR3 nucleotide sequence: TGTGCCAGTAGCCCACCTCTCGGGAGGATGGGCACAGATACGCAGTATTTT.

The J gene is TRBJ2-2, the V gene TRBV19; the D gene is possibly TRBD1 (6 bases). The CDR3 has 16 amino acids. The V end lost 8 bases, the J end lost 2 bases, and 18 bases lay between the germline ends. From germline, CDR1 is LNHDA and CDR2 SQIVND (reference sequence). CDR3 in amino acids: CASLPLGTQNTGELFF. CDR3 in DNA: TGTGCCAGTCTCCCCCTCGGGACACAAAACACCGGGGAGCTGTTTTTT. Complete variable domain (other parts from reference TRBV19 and TRBJ2-2): DGGITQSPKYLFRKEGQNVTLSCEQNLNHDAMYWYRQDPGQGLRLIYYSQIVNDFQKGDIAEGYSVSREKKESFPLTVTSAQKNPTAFYLCASLPLGTQNTGELFFGEGSRLTVL.

The rearrangement joins TRBV11-3 to TRBJ2-7; D might be TRBD1 or TRBD2, each matching 5 bases. Trimming stripped 4 bases from V and 5 bases from J, with 12 bases between. Per germline, CDR1 SGHNT and CDR2 YENEEA. The CDR3 length is 13 residues. CDR3 nucleotides: TGTGCCAGCAGCTACGGGGCGCGGGACGAGCAGTACTTC. Its protein is CASSYGARDEQYF. Looking up the rest from reference TRBV11-3 and TRBJ2-7 gives the full variable domain: EAGVVQSPRYKIIEKKQPVAFWCNPISGHNTLYWYLQNLGQGPELLIRYENEEAVDDSQLPKDRFSAERLKGVDSTLKIQPAELGDSAVYLCASSYGARDEQYFGPGTRLTVT.

This chain connects TRBV9 to TRBJ2-2; tentative D call: TRBD1 (6 bases). Trimming took 2 bases from V and 4 from J, leaving 9 bases between them. The CDR3 length is 14 residues. The germline CDR1 and CDR2 sequences are SGDLS and YYNGEE. DNA for the CDR3: TGTGCCAGCAGCGTGAGAGGGGGCACCGGGGAGCTGTTTTTT. Its translation is CASSVRGGTGELFF.

This chain joins TRBV5-1 and TRBJ1-5; 11 positions match TRBD1. CDR1 SGHRS and CDR2 YFSETQ come from the germline V gene. The junction had 6 bases not matched to a gene; V was cut back by 4 bases and J by 9 bases. The CDR3 length is 14 residues. CDR3 in DNA: TGCGCCAGCAGCCTCGGGACAGGGGGAAGGCCCCAGCATTTT. Encoded protein: CASSLGTGGRPQHF.

The gene calls are TRBV7-6 and TRBJ2-5; TRBD2 matches at 10 bases. The V gene end was trimmed by 1 base and the J gene end by 2 bases; junction bases not matched to a gene: 4. The CDR3 is made up of 16 amino acids. CDR1 and CDR2 from the germline V gene are SGHVS and FNYEAQ. For the CDR3, the DNA is TGTGCCAGCAGCTTAGGCCCAGCGGGGGGGCAAGAGACCCAGTACTTC. It specifies CASSLGPAGGQETQYF. Full variable domain (outside the CDR3, taken from reference TRBV7-6 and TRBJ2-5): GAGVSQSPRYKVTKRGQDVALRCDPISGHVSLYWYRQALGQGPEFLTYFNYEAQQDKSGLPNDRFSAERPEGSISTLTIQRTEQRDSAMYRCASSLGPAGGQETQYFGPGTRLLVL.

This rearrangement joins TRBV7-7 to TRBJ2-1; TRBD1 agrees at 7 bases. The CDR3 length is 15 residues. With 1 base clipped from V and 3 bases from J, the junction kept 3 bases outside the gene matches. Germline assignment: CDR1 SSHAT and CDR2 FNYEAQ (reference sequence). The CDR3 sequence is CASSLGQGDYNEQFF. The CDR3 DNA reads as TGTGCCAGCAGCTTAGGACAGGGAGACTACAATGAGCAGTTCTTC.

The rearrangement links TRBV19 to TRBJ2-3; TRBD2 is a possible D gene (5 bases). The CDR3 runs 15 residues. Germline CDR1 is LNHDA and CDR2 is SQIVND (reference sequence). V lost 4 bases and J 1 base, leaving 12 bases between the germline ends. The CDR3 spells CASSTRDWGTDTQYF. The CDR3 DNA sequence: TGTGCCAGTAGTACCCGGGATTGGGGCACAGATACGCAGTATTTT.

This sequence joins TRBV6-5 and TRBJ2-2; no reliable D call. This CDR3 region has 14 residues. V lost 5 bases, J lost 1 base, and 8 bases lay in between. CDR1 and CDR2 from the germline V gene are MNHEY and SVGAGI. CDR3 amino acids: CASSEAWNTGELFF. The CDR3 coding sequence is TGTGCCAGCAGTGAGGCTTGGAACACCGGGGAGCTGTTTTTT.

This clone appeared a few times. The chain couples TRBV5-4 to TRBJ1-4, with D perhaps TRBD1 (6 bases). Trimming left V 3 bases short and J 5 bases short, with 11 bases between. Germline values: CDR1 SGHNT, CDR2 YYREEE (reference sequence). This CDR3 contains 14 residues. The CDR3 sequence: CASSSGAGNEKLFF. The DNA for the CDR3 is TGTGCCAGCAGCTCGGGGGCGGGGAATGAAAAACTGTTTTTT.

The J gene is TRBJ2-1, the V gene TRBV7-2, with TRBD2 matching over 11 bases. Trimming at V came to 5 bases and at J to 4 bases, leaving 10 bases not matched to a gene. The CDR3 consists of 17 residues. CDR1 is SGHTA and CDR2 is FQGNSA in the germline V gene. The CDR3 spells CASSKRAGTSGYNEQFF. Here the CDR3 DNA reads TGTGCCAGCAGCAAAAGAGCCGGGACTAGCGGATACAATGAGCAGTTCTTC. The entire variable domain, with the rest obtained from reference TRBV7-2 and TRBJ2-1, is as follows: GAGVSQSPSNKVTEKGKDVELRCDPISGHTALYWYRQSLGQGLEFLIYFQGNSAPDKSGLPSDRFSAERTGGSVSTLTIQRTQQEDSAVYLCASSKRAGTSGYNEQFFGPGTRLTVL.

In DNA form, the CDR3 reads TGTGCCAGTAGCAGGGGGTTTGGTGAAAAACTGTTTTTT. Translating it yields CASSRGFGEKLFF. The rearrangement uses TRBV19 and TRBJ1-4, with 7 nucleotides matching TRBD1. This CDR3 has 13 residues. J gave up 7 bases and V 6 bases, and 5 bases lay outside the gene matches. The germline V gene has CDR1 LNHDA and CDR2 SQIVND (reference sequence).